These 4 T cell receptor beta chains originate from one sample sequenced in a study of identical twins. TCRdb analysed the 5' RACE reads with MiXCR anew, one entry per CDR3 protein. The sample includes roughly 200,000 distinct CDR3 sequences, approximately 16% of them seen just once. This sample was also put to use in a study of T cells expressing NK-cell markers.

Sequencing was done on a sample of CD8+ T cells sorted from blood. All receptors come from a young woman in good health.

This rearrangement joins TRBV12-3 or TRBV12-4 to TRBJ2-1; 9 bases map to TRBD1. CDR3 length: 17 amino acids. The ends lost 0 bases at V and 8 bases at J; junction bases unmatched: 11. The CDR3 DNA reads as TGTGCCAGCAGTTTAGCCCTCTCGGGACAGGGAGGGGATGAGCAGTTCTTC. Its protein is CASSLALSGQGGDEQFF.

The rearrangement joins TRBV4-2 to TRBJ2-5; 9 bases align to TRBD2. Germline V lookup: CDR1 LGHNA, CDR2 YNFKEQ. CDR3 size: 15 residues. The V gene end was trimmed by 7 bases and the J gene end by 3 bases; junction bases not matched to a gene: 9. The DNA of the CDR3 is TGTGCCAGCAACCGGCGGGCTAGCGGGGAAGAGACCCAGTACTTC. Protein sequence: CASNRRASGEETQYF.

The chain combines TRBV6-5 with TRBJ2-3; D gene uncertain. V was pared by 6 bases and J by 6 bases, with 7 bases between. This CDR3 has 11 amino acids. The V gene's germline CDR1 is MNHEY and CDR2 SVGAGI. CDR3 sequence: CASSHGDTQYF. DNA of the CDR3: TGTGCCAGCAGCCACGGGGATACGCAGTATTTT.

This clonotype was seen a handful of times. The CDR3 loop reads CASSYSVTNTGELFF. CDR3 in DNA: TGTGCCAGCAGTTACTCGGTCACCAACACCGGGGAGCTGTTTTTT. V and J are TRBV6-5 and TRBJ2-2; D gene ambiguous. With 0 bases removed from V and 2 bases from J, the gap between germline ends came to 7 bases. The CDR3 totals 15 residues. Germline V gives CDR1 MNHEY, CDR2 SVGAGI.